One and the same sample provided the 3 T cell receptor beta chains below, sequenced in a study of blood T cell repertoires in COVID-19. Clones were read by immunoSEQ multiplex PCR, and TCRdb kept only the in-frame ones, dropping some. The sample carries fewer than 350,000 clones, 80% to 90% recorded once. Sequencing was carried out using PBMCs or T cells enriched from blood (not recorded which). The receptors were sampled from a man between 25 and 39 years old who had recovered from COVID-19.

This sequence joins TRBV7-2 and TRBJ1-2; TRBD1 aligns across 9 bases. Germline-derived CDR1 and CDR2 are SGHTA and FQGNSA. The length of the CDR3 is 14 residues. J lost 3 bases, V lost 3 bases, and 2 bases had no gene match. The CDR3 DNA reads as TGTGCCAGCAGCTTGGGGACAGGGTACTATGGCTACACCTTC. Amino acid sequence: CASSLGTGYYGYTF.

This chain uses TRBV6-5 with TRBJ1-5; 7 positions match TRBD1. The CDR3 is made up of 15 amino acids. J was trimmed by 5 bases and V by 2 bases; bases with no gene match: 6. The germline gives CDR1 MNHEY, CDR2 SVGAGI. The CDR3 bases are TGTGCCAGCAGTTACATTGACAGGGAAGATCAGCCCCAGCATTTT. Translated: CASSYIDREDQPQHF.

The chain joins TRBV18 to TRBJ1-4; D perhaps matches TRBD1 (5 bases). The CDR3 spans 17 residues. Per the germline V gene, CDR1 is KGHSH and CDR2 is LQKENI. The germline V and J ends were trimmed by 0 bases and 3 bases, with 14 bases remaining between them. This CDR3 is CASSPPTGGRANEKLFF. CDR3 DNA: TGTGCCAGCTCACCACCTACAGGAGGGAGGGCTAATGAAAAACTGTTTTTT.